The next 20 T cell receptor beta chains were all read from a single sample in a study of Graves' ophthalmopathy and Graves' hyperthyroidism. Researchers took RNA transcripts and amplified TCR beta CDR3 regions from them. RT-PCR with HTBI primers came first, then second-round multiplex PCR. TCRdb reanalysed the multiplex PCR reads using MiXCR and keeps one entry per CDR3 protein. The data hold roughly 600,000 distinct CDR3 sequences, with approximately 35% observed a single time. The sequencing sample was made of peripheral blood or thyroid tissue (not recorded which). These receptor sequences come from an adult man with Graves' hyperthyroidism.

This clonotype was recorded once. Germline is not matched at one junction end, which may reflect a read error. The rearrangement joins TRBV7-3 to TRBJ1-1; no definite D call. The length of the CDR3 is 14 residues. The germline V gene encodes CDR1 SGHTA and CDR2 FQGTGA. The CDR3 DNA is TGTGCCAGCAGCTTAGGCAGGTACAACAATGAAGCTTTCTTT. This codes for CASSLGRYNNEAFF.

This clonotype was seen many times. The rearrangement links TRBV14 to TRBJ2-6; D is ambiguous. V was shortened by 3 bases and J by 0 bases, with 3 bases between the two germline ends. Germline V gene sequence: CDR1 SGHDN, CDR2 FVKESK. This CDR3 has 14 amino acids. CDR3: CASSQTSGANVLTF. The CDR3 nucleotides read TGTGCCAGCAGCCAGACCTCTGGGGCCAACGTCCTGACTTTC.

This clonotype was detected many times. V usage is TRBV7-9 and J usage is TRBJ2-7; D remains ambiguous. The germline V gene has CDR1 SEHNR and CDR2 FQNEAQ (reference sequence). CDR3 length equals 12 residues. V shed 1 base and J shed 6 bases, with 7 bases lying between them. The CDR3 is CASSLGSLEQYF. The CDR3, as DNA: TGTGCCAGCAGCTTAGGGAGCCTCGAGCAGTACTTC.

This clonotype was seen repeatedly, ten times or more. The chain joins TRBV5-6 to TRBJ2-7; D not certain. The germline V gene encodes CDR1 SGHDT and CDR2 YYEEEE. The CDR3 is made up of 13 amino acids. Trimming pared 0 bases from V and 3 bases from J, leaving 7 bases between. The CDR3 spells CASSLAGFYEQYF. CDR3 sequence (DNA): TGTGCCAGCAGCTTGGCAGGATTCTACGAGCAGTACTTC. Full variable domain (rest looked up from reference TRBV5-6 and TRBJ2-7): DAGVTQSPTHLIKTRGQQVTLRCSPKSGHDTVSWYQQALGQGPQFIFQYYEEEERQRGNFPDRFSGHQFPNYSSELNVNALLLGDSALYLCASSLAGFYEQYFGPGTRLTVT.

V gene TRBV29-1 combines with J gene TRBJ1-1; D gene ambiguous. TRBJ2-1 explains the end of the DNA better; the J call may be wrong. The germline CDR1 and CDR2 sequences are SQVTM and ANQGSEA. This CDR3 contains 11 residues. Written as DNA, the CDR3 is TGCAGCGTTGCTAGTCCCAATGAGCAGTTCTTC. Residues: CSVASPNEQFF.

This chain joins TRBV7-8 and TRBJ2-3; 7 nucleotides align to TRBD1. CDR1 is SGHVS, CDR2 FQNEAQ, per germline. Trimming removed 5 bases from V and 4 bases from J; junction bases left unmatched: 6. The CDR3 consists of 14 residues. The CDR3 region is CASSQTGRADTQYF. The DNA for the CDR3 is TGTGCCAGCAGCCAGACAGGGCGCGCAGATACGCAGTATTTT. Based on the CDR3 plus reference TRBV7-8 and TRBJ2-3, the full variable domain is GAGVSQSPRYKVAKRGQDVALRCDPISGHVSLFWYQQALGQGPEFLTYFQNEAQLDKSGLPSDRFFAERPEGSVSTLKIQRTQQEDSAVYLCASSQTGRADTQYFGPGTRLTVL.

The chain joins TRBV20-1 to TRBJ2-7; D is undetermined. V was shortened by 0 bases and J by 7 bases, with 7 bases between the two germline ends. CDR3 length: 11 amino acids. The germline V gene has CDR1 DFQATT and CDR2 SNEGSKA (reference sequence). DNA of the CDR3: TGCAGTGCTAGAGATCTCCGGGAGCAGTACTTC. Translation gives CSARDLREQYF.

This clonotype was detected ten times or more. This chain links TRBV7-3 with TRBJ2-7, with 7 bases aligning to TRBD1. The CDR3 extends over 13 amino acids. With 5 bases clipped from V and 6 bases from J, the junction kept 7 bases outside the gene matches. Per the germline V gene, CDR1 is SGHTA and CDR2 is FQGTGA. CDR3 sequence reads: CASSQRQGSEQYF. CDR3 DNA: TGTGCCAGCAGCCAACGACAGGGATCCGAGCAGTACTTC.

The chain links TRBV9 to TRBJ1-1, with a possible D match to TRBD1 (5 bases). Trimming removed 0 bases at V and 5 bases at J, with 17 bases between. Germline values: CDR1 SGDLS, CDR2 YYNGEE. The CDR3 consists of 16 residues. CDR3 sequence reads: CASSVGGLGGETEAFF. The CDR3 DNA sequence: TGTGCCAGCAGCGTAGGGGGCCTGGGCGGCGAGACTGAAGCTTTCTTT.

The chain carries TRBV10-3 and TRBJ2-7; 8 bases are a match to TRBD2. V was pared by 2 bases and J by 4 bases, with 10 bases of the junction left unmatched. CDR3 size: 16 residues. Germline assignment: CDR1 ENHRY and CDR2 SYGVKD. The CDR3 loop reads CAISEPGLADTYEQYF. The CDR3 DNA reads as TGTGCCATCAGTGAGCCCGGACTAGCTGACACGTACGAGCAGTACTTC.

The table lists this clonotype with many counts. This chain connects TRBV7-3 to TRBJ2-2; D may be TRBD2 (6 bases). Trimming shortened V by 0 bases and J by 5 bases, and 7 bases separated the two germline ends. Germline V gives CDR1 SGHTA, CDR2 FQGTGA. The length of the CDR3 is 14 residues. CDR3 sequence: CASSLTRGTGELFF. CDR3 nucleotides: TGTGCCAGCAGCTTAACTCGGGGGACCGGGGAGCTGTTTTTT.

The chain is built from TRBV20-1 and TRBJ1-5, with TRBD1 as a possible D gene (5 bases). Per the germline V gene, CDR1 is DFQATT and CDR2 is SNEGSKA (reference sequence). V shed 1 base and J shed 4 bases, with 11 bases lying between them. This CDR3 region has 14 residues. The CDR3: CSARGGEGNQPQHF. In nucleotides, the CDR3 is TGCAGTGCTAGAGGAGGGGAAGGTAATCAGCCCCAGCATTTT.

This clonotype was detected ten times or more. This chain connects TRBV13 to TRBJ2-7, with 7 bases that match TRBD2. The CDR3 runs 14 residues. Germline V gene sequence: CDR1 PRHDT, CDR2 FYEKMQ (reference sequence). The V gene end was trimmed by 3 bases and the J gene end by 2 bases; junction bases not matched to a gene: 4. The CDR3 protein is CASSFGGSAYEQYF. The CDR3 DNA sequence: TGTGCCAGCAGCTTCGGGGGGAGCGCCTACGAGCAGTACTTC.

V gene TRBV6-1 combines with J gene TRBJ1-1, with 8 nucleotides matching TRBD1. The V gene's germline CDR1 is MNHNS and CDR2 SASEGT. The V segment lost 6 bases and the J segment 7 bases; nucleotides outside the gene matches: 10. The CDR3 covers 14 residues. The CDR3 protein is CASRKTGAVSEAFF. The CDR3 DNA sequence: TGTGCCAGCAGGAAGACAGGGGCCGTAAGTGAAGCTTTCTTT.

The table lists this clonotype with a few counts. This chain joins TRBV27 and TRBJ2-5; D is possibly TRBD1 (5 bases). The germline V gene has CDR1 MNHEY and CDR2 SMNVEV (reference sequence). V shed 6 bases and J shed 3 bases, with 23 bases lying between them. The CDR3 loop spans 17 amino acids. In DNA, the CDR3 is TGTGCCAGCAGCCCCCGGAACATTCCGAGGACAAAAGAGACCCAGTACTTC. It is translated as CASSPRNIPRTKETQYF.

This clonotype has only a few counts. Possible read error: a much larger clone is one base away. The rearrangement uses TRBV29-1 and TRBJ1-3; weak D call: TRBD1 (5 bases). V dropped 0 bases and J dropped 8 bases, with 8 bases sitting between them. The CDR3 is 12 residues long. Germline-derived CDR1 and CDR2 are SQVTM and ANQGSEA. The CDR3 nucleotides are TGCAGCGTTGAAGAAAGGGGCCACACCATATATTTT. It codes for CSVEERGHTIYF.

This clonotype was picked up a small number of times. The gene calls are TRBV11-2 and TRBJ2-1, with D possibly TRBD2 on 5 matching bases. The CDR3 covers 17 residues. Germline V lookup: CDR1 SGHAT, CDR2 FQNNGV. The ends were cut back, 1 base at V and 0 bases at J, with 13 bases in the middle. The CDR3 DNA sequence: TGTGCCAGCAGCTTAGCGGTTAGCGAGAGCTCCTACAATGAGCAGTTCTTC. This sequence encodes CASSLAVSESSYNEQFF. The full variable domain, completed using reference TRBV11-2 and TRBJ2-1, is EAGVAQSPRYKIIEKRQSVAFWCNPISGHATLYWYQQILGQGPKLLIQFQNNGVVDDSQLPKDRFSAERLKGVDSTLKIQPAKLEDSAVYLCASSLAVSESSYNEQFFGPGTRLTVL.

This clonotype has a single count. This may come from a read error, since a much larger clone is one base off. Here the CDR3 omits its conserved ending phenylalanine or tryptophan, so a read error is the likely source. This chain joins TRBV19 and TRBJ1-1; D may be TRBD1 (6 bases). V lost 10 bases, J lost 3 bases, and 15 bases lay in between. Germline lookup yields CDR1 LNHDA and CDR2 SQIVND (reference sequence). The CDR3 contains 13 residues. The CDR3 DNA is TGTGCCACCGCCTGGGGGCTGGACACTGAAGCTTTCCTT. It is translated as CATAWGLDTEAFL.

This clonotype was seen at least ten times. J is TRBJ1-3 and V is TRBV20-1, with D tentatively TRBD1 (5 bases). There are 14 residues in the CDR3. The germline V gene has CDR1 DFQATT and CDR2 SNEGSKA (reference sequence). V was clipped by 0 bases and J by 9 bases, with 15 bases between them. As DNA, the CDR3 is TGCAGTGCTAGAGATCTCCTCCAGGGCGCCACCATATATTTT. This codes for CSARDLLQGATIYF.

In its sample, this clonotype was seen many times. The chain couples TRBV29-1 to TRBJ2-2; D gene unclear. V lost 7 bases to trimming and J lost 5 bases, with 14 bases between them. Germline CDR1 is SQVTM and CDR2 is ANQGSEA. This CDR3 is built from 13 residues. This CDR3 is CSARVAQTGELFF. CDR3 bases: TGCAGCGCCCGTGTAGCCCAAACCGGGGAGCTGTTTTTT.